The 6 T cell receptor beta chains reported below all come from one sample, sequenced in a study of identical twins. MiXCR, run by TCRdb on the 5' RACE reads, gives a single entry per CDR3 protein. There are 400,000 to 550,000 distinct CDR3 sequences in the sample; around 20% occur only once, and around 0.9% lies in the top ten. These records were also assigned to another study, of T cells expressing NK-cell markers.

Sample: CD4+ T cells sorted from blood. The source is a woman between 18 and 30 years old in good health.

The V and J genes are TRBV20-1 and TRBJ1-5; 10 nucleotides agree with TRBD1. CDR1 and CDR2 from the germline V gene are DFQATT and SNEGSKA (reference sequence). J gave up 5 bases and V 4 bases, and 5 bases lay outside the gene matches. The CDR3 sequence is 14 residues long. DNA for the CDR3: TGCAGTGCTATAGCCGGGACAGGGGATCAGCCCCAGCATTTT. Translating gives CSAIAGTGDQPQHF.

The gene calls are TRBV20-1 and TRBJ1-2, with D tentatively TRBD1 (6 bases). The CDR3 is 13 amino acids. Germline CDR1 is DFQATT and CDR2 is SNEGSKA (reference sequence). V lost 3 bases, J lost 7 bases, and 15 bases lay in between. CDR3 DNA: TGCAGTGCTAGTGTCAGGGGAGGATCTGGCTACACCTTC. Translated, it gives CSASVRGGSGYTF.

This chain links TRBV10-1 with TRBJ2-3; weak D call: TRBD2 (5 bases). The length of the CDR3 is 13 residues. Germline CDR1 and CDR2: WNHNN and SYGVQD (reference sequence). Between the trimmed V and J ends, which lost 3 bases and 7 bases, there was a span of 11 bases. DNA of the CDR3: TGCGCCAGCAGTGAAAGCGGTTCCAATACGCAGTATTTT. This sequence encodes CASSESGSNTQYF.

This clonotype was detected a few times. Relative to the germline gene, one junction end is altered; a read error may explain this. The V gene is TRBV20-1, the J gene TRBJ1-6; 12 nucleotides agree with TRBD1. CDR1 is DFQATT and CDR2 is SNEGSKA in the germline V gene (reference sequence). The CDR3 is 17 residues long. CDR3 nucleotides: TGCAGTGCTTCCGGGACAGGGGGCACGTCCTATAATTCACCACTCCACTTT. Translated: CSASGTGGTSYNSPLHF.

This clonotype was seen a few times. V gene TRBV18 combines with J gene TRBJ2-1; TRBD1 or TRBD2 may be the D gene (5 bases each). Germline CDR1 reads KGHSH; CDR2 reads LQKENI. The CDR3 covers 14 residues. Trimming cost V 0 bases and J 7 bases, with 10 bases left between them. The CDR3 DNA sequence: TGTGCCAGCTCACCACCGTCGGGGCCGAATGAGCAGTTCTTC. Protein product: CASSPPSGPNEQFF.

The chain carries TRBV5-1 and TRBJ2-1, with D possibly matching TRBD2 (6 bases). Deletions cut 2 bases from V and 6 bases from J, with 12 bases between. The CDR3 has 14 amino acids. The germline V gene has CDR1 SGHRS and CDR2 YFSETQ. DNA for the CDR3: TGCGCCAGCAGCTTCATACGGGGGACCAATGAGCAGTTCTTC. Amino acid sequence: CASSFIRGTNEQFF.